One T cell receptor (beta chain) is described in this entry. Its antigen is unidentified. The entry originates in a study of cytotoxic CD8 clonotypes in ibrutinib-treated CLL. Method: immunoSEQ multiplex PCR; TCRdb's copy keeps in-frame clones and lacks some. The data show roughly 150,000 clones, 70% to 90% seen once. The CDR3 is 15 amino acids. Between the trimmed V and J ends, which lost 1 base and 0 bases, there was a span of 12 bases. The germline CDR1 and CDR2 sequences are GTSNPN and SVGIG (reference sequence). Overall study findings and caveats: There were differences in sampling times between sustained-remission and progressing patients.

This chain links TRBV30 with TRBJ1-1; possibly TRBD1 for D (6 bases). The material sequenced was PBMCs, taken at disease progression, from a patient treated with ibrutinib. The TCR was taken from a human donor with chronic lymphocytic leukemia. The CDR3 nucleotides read TGTGCCTGGAGTGCCAAACAGGGCATGAACACTGAAGCTTTCTTT. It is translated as CAWSAKQGMNTEAFF.